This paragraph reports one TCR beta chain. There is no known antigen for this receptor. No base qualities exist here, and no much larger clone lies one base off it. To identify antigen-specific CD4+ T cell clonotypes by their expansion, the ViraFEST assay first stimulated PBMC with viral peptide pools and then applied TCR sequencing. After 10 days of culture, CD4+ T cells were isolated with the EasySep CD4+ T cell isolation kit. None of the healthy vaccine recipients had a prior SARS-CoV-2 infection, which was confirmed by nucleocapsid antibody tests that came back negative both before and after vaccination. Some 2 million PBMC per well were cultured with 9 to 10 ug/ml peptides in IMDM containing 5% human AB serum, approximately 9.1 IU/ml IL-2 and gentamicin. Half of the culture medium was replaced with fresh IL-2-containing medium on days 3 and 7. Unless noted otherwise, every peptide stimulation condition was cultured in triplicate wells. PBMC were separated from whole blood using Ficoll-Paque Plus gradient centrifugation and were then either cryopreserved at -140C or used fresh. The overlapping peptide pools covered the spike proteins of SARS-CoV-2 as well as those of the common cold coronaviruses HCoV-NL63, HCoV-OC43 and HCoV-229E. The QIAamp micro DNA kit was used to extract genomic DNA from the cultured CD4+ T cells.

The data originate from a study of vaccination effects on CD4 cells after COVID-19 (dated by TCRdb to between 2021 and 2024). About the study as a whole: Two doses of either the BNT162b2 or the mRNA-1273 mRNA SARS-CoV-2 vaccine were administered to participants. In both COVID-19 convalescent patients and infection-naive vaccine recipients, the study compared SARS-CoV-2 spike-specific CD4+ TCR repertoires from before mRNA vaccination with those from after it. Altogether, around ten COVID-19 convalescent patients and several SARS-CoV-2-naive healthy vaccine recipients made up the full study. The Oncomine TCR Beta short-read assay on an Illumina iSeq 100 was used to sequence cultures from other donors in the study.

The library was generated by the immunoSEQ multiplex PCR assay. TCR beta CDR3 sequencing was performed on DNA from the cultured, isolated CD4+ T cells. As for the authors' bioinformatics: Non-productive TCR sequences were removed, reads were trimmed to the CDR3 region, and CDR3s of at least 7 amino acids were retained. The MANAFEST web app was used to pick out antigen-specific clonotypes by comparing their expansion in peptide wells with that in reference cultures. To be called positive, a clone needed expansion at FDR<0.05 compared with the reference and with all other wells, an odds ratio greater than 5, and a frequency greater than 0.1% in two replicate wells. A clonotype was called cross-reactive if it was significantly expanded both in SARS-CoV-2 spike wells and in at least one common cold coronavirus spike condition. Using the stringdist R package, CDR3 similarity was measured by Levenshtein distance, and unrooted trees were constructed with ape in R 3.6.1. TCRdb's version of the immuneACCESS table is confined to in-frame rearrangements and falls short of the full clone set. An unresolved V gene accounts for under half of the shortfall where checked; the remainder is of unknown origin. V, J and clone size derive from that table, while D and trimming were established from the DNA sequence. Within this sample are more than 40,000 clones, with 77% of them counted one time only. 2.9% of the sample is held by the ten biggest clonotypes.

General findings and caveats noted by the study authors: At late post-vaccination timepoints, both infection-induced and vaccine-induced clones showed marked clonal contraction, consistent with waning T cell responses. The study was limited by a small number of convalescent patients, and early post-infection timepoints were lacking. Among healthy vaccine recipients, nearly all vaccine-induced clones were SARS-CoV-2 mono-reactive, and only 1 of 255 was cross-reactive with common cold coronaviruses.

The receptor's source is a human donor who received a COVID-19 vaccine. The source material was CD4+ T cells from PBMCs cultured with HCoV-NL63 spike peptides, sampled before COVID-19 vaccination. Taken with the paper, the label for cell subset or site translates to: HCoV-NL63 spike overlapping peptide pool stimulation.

The CDR3 corresponds to CASSRSRAQETQYF. The DNA reads TGTGCCAGCTCAAGGTCGAGGGCGCAAGAGACCCAGTACTTC. The rearranged segments are TRBV18 and TRBJ2-5, and possibly TRBD2, on 5 matching bases. The CDR3 starts with the cysteine, ends with the phenylalanine, and has 14 residues. The sequence is cut down to CDR3 DNA, 42 bases in frame from base 1. V lost 5 bases and J lost 2 bases; the stretch between them is 12 bases long. Based on the germline V gene, the CDR1 and CDR2 sequences are KGHSH and LQKENI.